This T cell receptor beta chain derives from a study of technical replicates of blood from a handful of donors. The CDR3 loop spans 14 amino acids. The ends lost 8 bases at V and 1 base at J; junction bases unmatched: 7. Per germline, CDR1 LNHDA and CDR2 SQIVND (reference sequence). Repertoires were generated with immunoSEQ multiplex PCR, while TCRdb's copy carries only in-frame clones and drops some. The data hold about 97,000 clones, with 85% to 95% observed a single time. This chain connects TRBV19 to TRBJ1-1; 7 bases map to TRBD1. Input material: T cells isolated from PBMCs. This TCR was recovered from a human donor in good health. The DNA for the CDR3 is TGTGCCAGTCGGCGGGGACAGTCGAACACTGAAGCTTTCTTT. Protein: CASRRGQSNTEAFF.